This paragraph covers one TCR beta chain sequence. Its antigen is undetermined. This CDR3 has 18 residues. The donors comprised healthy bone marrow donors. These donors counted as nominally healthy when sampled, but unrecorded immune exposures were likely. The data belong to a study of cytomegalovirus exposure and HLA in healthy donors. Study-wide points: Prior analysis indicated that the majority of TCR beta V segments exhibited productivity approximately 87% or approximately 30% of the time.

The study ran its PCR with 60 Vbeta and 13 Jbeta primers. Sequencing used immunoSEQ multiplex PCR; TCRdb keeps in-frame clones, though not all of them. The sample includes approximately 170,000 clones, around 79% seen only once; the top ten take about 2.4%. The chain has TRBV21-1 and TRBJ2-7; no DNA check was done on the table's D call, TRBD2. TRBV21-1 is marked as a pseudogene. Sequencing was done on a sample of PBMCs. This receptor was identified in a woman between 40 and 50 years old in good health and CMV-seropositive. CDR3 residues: CASSKASSCQYDSYEQYF. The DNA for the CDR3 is TGTGCCAGCAGCAAAGCTTCTAGCTGCCAATACGACTCCTACGAGCAGTACTTC.